The 24 T cell receptor beta chains reported below all come from one sample, sequenced in a study of cytomegalovirus exposure and HLA in healthy donors. TCRdb's table, derived via immunoSEQ multiplex PCR, lists solely in-frame clones and lacks some. The top ten clones hold more than 1.5% of a sample with about 50,000 clones, 85% to 95% of them seen once. Material: PBMCs. The receptors derive from a woman under 30 in good health and CMV-seropositive.

The chain uses TRBV4-1 and TRBJ2-2, with D possibly being TRBD2 (5 bases). CDR1 MGHRA and CDR2 YSYEKL come from the germline V gene. Deletions cut 2 bases from V and 0 bases from J, with 16 bases between. This CDR3 is 18 amino acids long. The CDR3 bases are TGCGCCAGCAGCCAATTAAGGGCGGGTCTAGCGAACACCGGGGAGCTGTTTTTT. The encoded protein is CASSQLRAGLANTGELFF.

This chain joins TRBV6-5 and TRBJ1-4; D not certain. V was trimmed by 2 bases and J by 7 bases, leaving 11 bases between them. CDR3 length: 14 amino acids. Germline loops: CDR1 MNHEY, CDR2 SVGAGI. The CDR3 here is CASSYTWGGEKLFF. CDR3 sequence (DNA): TGTGCCAGCAGTTACACATGGGGAGGTGAAAAACTGTTTTTT.

This clone was detected only once. The V call is TRBV11-2, the J call TRBJ2-1, with 7 bases fitting TRBD2. Germline V gene data show CDR1 as SGHAT and CDR2 as FQNNGV. Germline trimming cut 6 bases from V and 2 bases from J; bases unmatched to any gene: 10. This CDR3 has 16 residues. The CDR3 bases are TGTGCCAGCAGACAGCAGCGGGGTGGAACCTACAATGAGCAGTTCTTC. It yields the protein CASRQQRGGTYNEQFF.

V gene TRBV6-6 combines with J gene TRBJ2-1, with D hard to call. Germline lookup yields CDR1 MNHNY and CDR2 SVGAGI (reference sequence). The V and J ends lost 8 bases and 4 bases respectively, with 6 bases between them. The CDR3 sequence is 11 residues long. The CDR3 region is CASGQYNEQFF. The DNA for the CDR3 is TGTGCCAGCGGCCAGTACAATGAGCAGTTCTTC.

This clone was detected once. V and J are TRBV5-4 and TRBJ1-2; 7 bases map to TRBD1. CDR1 and CDR2 (germline): SGHNT, YYREEE (reference sequence). The ends lost 5 bases at V and 0 bases at J; junction bases unmatched: 10. This CDR3 is built from 16 residues. The CDR3 loop is CASRRSQGLANYGYTF. The CDR3 DNA is TGTGCCAGCAGGAGATCACAGGGGCTAGCTAACTATGGCTACACCTTC.

The chain carries TRBV7-6 and TRBJ2-5, with D hard to call. This CDR3 contains 16 residues. Between the trimmed V and J ends, which lost 0 bases and 5 bases, there was a span of 16 bases. CDR1 and CDR2 from the germline V gene are SGHVS and FNYEAQ. CDR3 protein: CASSLAQRLEPETQYF. Written as DNA, the CDR3 is TGTGCCAGCAGCTTAGCGCAACGTTTAGAGCCGGAGACCCAGTACTTC. Variable domain in full (rest from reference TRBV7-6 and TRBJ2-5): GAGVSQSPRYKVTKRGQDVALRCDPISGHVSLYWYRQALGQGPEFLTYFNYEAQQDKSGLPNDRFSAERPEGSISTLTIQRTEQRDSAMYRCASSLAQRLEPETQYFGPGTRLLVL.

The gene calls are TRBV7-2 and TRBJ2-1, with 10 bases identical to TRBD2. This CDR3 has 15 amino acids. V shed 6 bases and J 4 bases; nucleotides not matched to a gene: 6. Germline lookup yields CDR1 SGHTA and CDR2 FQGNSA. The CDR3 DNA reads TGTGCCAGCAGAAAAAGCGGGGGGGCTTACAATGAGCAGTTCTTC. This gives the protein CASRKSGGAYNEQFF.

The J gene is TRBJ2-1, the V gene TRBV4-1; D unresolved. Per the germline V gene, CDR1 is MGHRA and CDR2 is YSYEKL. This CDR3 has 15 amino acids. Trimming cost V 5 bases and J 5 bases, with 16 bases left between them. The CDR3, as DNA: TGCGCCAGCAGCATACGCCGGGTGGAAAACAATGAGCAGTTCTTC. Encoded protein: CASSIRRVENNEQFF.

The rearrangement links TRBV30 to TRBJ1-5; 8 positions match TRBD1. This CDR3 region has 14 residues. The ends lost 5 bases at V and 6 bases at J; junction bases unmatched: 9. Germline V gives CDR1 GTSNPN, CDR2 SVGIG (reference sequence). The CDR3 sequence: CAWARDRNTQPQHF. The CDR3 DNA follows: TGTGCCTGGGCCCGGGACAGGAATACTCAGCCCCAGCATTTT. Complete variable domain (other parts from reference TRBV30 and TRBJ1-5): SQTIHQWPATLVQPVGSPLSLECTVEGTSNPNLYWYRQAAGRGLQLLFYSVGIGQISSEVPQNLSASRPQDRQFILSSKKLLLSDSGFYLCAWARDRNTQPQHFGDGTRLSIL.

The V and J genes are TRBV7-9 and TRBJ1-1; 8 bases match TRBD1. The CDR3 length is 17 residues. Trimming took 5 bases from V and 7 from J; bases not matched to a gene: 18. The germline V gene encodes CDR1 SEHNR and CDR2 FQNEAQ (reference sequence). The CDR3 region is CASSGMWTGKEGLEAFF. The CDR3 DNA follows: TGTGCCAGCAGCGGGATGTGGACAGGGAAGGAGGGGCTTGAAGCTTTCTTT.

The V call is TRBV4-1, the J call TRBJ2-5, with 8 bases aligning to TRBD2. The end of the DNA fits TRBJ2-7 better, so the J call may be wrong. This CDR3 is 17 amino acids long. In germline, CDR1 is MGHRA, CDR2 YSYEKL. CDR3 amino acids: CASSQGPGGGAGYEQYF. In nucleotides, the CDR3 is TGCGCCAGCAGCCAAGGGCCCGGGGGGGGCGCGGGCTACGAGCAGTACTTC.

The chain's CDR3 is CASSFFDRENGYTF. CDR3 sequence (DNA): TGTGCCAGCAGCTTTTTCGACAGGGAGAATGGCTACACCTTC. V and J are TRBV5-4 and TRBJ1-2; 7 bases are a match to TRBD1. J was trimmed by 6 bases and V by 2 bases; bases with no gene match: 7. Looked up from germline, CDR1 is SGHNT and CDR2 is YYREEE (reference sequence). The CDR3 consists of 14 residues.

The chain uses TRBV5-1 and TRBJ2-1; a possible D gene is TRBD1 (6 bases). The V gene's germline CDR1 is SGHRS and CDR2 YFSETQ. V dropped 0 bases and J dropped 7 bases, with 11 bases sitting between them. The CDR3 runs to 14 residues. CDR3 DNA sequence: TGCGCCAGCAGCTTGGGGGGGCCATTGAATGAGCAGTTCTTC. It specifies CASSLGGPLNEQFF.

The genes are TRBV6-1 and TRBJ1-5, with D possibly TRBD1 on 5 matching bases. The CDR3 is 13 amino acids. The V end was cut by 7 bases, the J end by 6 bases, with 13 bases between. Germline V gives CDR1 MNHNS, CDR2 SASEGT. Here the CDR3 reads CASIMDTFQPQHF. For the CDR3, the DNA is TGTGCCAGCATCATGGACACCTTTCAGCCCCAGCATTTT.

The chain has TRBV27 and TRBJ2-6; D gene uncertain. V was cut by 3 bases and J by 3 bases, with 6 bases left in between. Germline CDR1 is MNHEY and CDR2 is SMNVEV (reference sequence). The CDR3 has 14 residues. In DNA form, the CDR3 reads TGTGCCAGCAGTTTTTCGAGTGGGGCCAACGTCCTGACTTTC. Translation gives CASSFSSGANVLTF.

This clone was seen a single time. V is TRBV5-4 and J is TRBJ1-6, with TRBD1 identical over 8 bases. Germline V gene lookup returns CDR1 SGHNT and CDR2 YYREEE (reference sequence). Trimming removed 5 bases from V and 9 bases from J; junction bases left unmatched: 10. The CDR3 has 15 amino acids. DNA for the CDR3: TGTGCCAGCAGTTATCAGGGGGCGCCGGGTTCACCCCTCCACTTT. It codes for CASSYQGAPGSPLHF. The variable domain in full, completed from reference TRBV5-4 and TRBJ1-6, reads ETGVTQSPTHLIKTRGQQVTLRCSSQSGHNTVSWYQQALGQGPQFIFQYYREEENGRGNFPPRFSGLQFPNYSSELNVNALELDDSALYLCASSYQGAPGSPLHFGNGTRLTVT.

This clone has just one count. This chain joins TRBV27 and TRBJ2-2, with TRBD2 matching over 8 bases. Unmatched junction bases numbered 10, after V lost 5 bases and J lost 8 bases. The CDR3 totals 15 residues. Germline CDR1 MNHEY, CDR2 SMNVEV (reference sequence). In DNA form, the CDR3 reads TGTGCCAGCAGTGTAAGCATGGGACTAGGAGGGGAGCTGTTTTTT. The encoded protein is CASSVSMGLGGELFF.

V gene TRBV27 combines with J gene TRBJ2-1; D perhaps matches TRBD2 (5 bases). The CDR3 sequence is 17 residues long. Between the trimmed V and J ends, which lost 4 bases and 5 bases, there was a span of 21 bases. Per germline, CDR1 MNHEY and CDR2 SMNVEV (reference sequence). This chain's CDR3 is CASSSHPRNLGNNEQFF. CDR3 bases: TGTGCCAGCAGTTCACATCCCCGGAACCTCGGGAACAATGAGCAGTTCTTC.

This chain joins TRBV2 and TRBJ1-1, with D uncertain. The CDR3 is made up of 12 amino acids. The germline V gene encodes CDR1 SNHLY and CDR2 FYNNEI. Between the trimmed V and J ends, which lost 7 bases and 4 bases, there was a span of 10 bases. The DNA for the CDR3 is TGTGCCAGCACAACTGTATCCACTGAAGCTTTCTTT. It encodes CASTTVSTEAFF.

The rearrangement joins TRBV7-2 to TRBJ2-1; TRBD2 might be the D (6 bases). The CDR3 covers 15 residues. The V and J ends lost 2 bases and 3 bases respectively, with 11 bases between them. Looked up from germline, CDR1 is SGHTA and CDR2 is FQGNSA. The CDR3 DNA follows: TGTGCCAGCAGCTTACAGGGACTGATCTACAATGAGCAGTTCTTC. As protein: CASSLQGLIYNEQFF.

The rearrangement joins TRBV19 to TRBJ2-7; TRBD2 aligns across 9 bases. The CDR3 length is 15 residues. V lost 3 bases to trimming and J lost 5 bases; unmatched junction nucleotides: 8. The germline gives CDR1 LNHDA, CDR2 SQIVND (reference sequence). The CDR3 loop reads CASSIVLAGSHEQYF. CDR3 nucleotide sequence: TGTGCCAGTAGTATCGTCCTAGCGGGGAGCCACGAGCAGTACTTC.

The rearrangement links TRBV29-1 to TRBJ1-6; possibly TRBD1 for D (6 bases). CDR3 length: 14 residues. V was trimmed by 6 bases and J by 10 bases, leaving 19 bases between them. The V gene's germline CDR1 is SQVTM and CDR2 ANQGSEA. In nucleotides, the CDR3 is TGCAGCGTAGCCGGGACAAAAGAGGGATCACCCCTCCACTTT. This gives the protein CSVAGTKEGSPLHF.

The chain links TRBV30 to TRBJ2-7, with D possibly matching TRBD1 (5 bases). This CDR3 is 15 amino acids long. In germline, CDR1 is GTSNPN, CDR2 SVGIG (reference sequence). The V end was cut by 4 bases, the J end by 0 bases, with 16 bases between. The CDR3 DNA follows: TGTGCCTGGAACCAACAGGCCTCTCCCTCCTACGAGCAGTACTTC. Translating it yields CAWNQQASPSYEQYF.

V usage is TRBV5-8 and J usage is TRBJ1-2, with no clear D. Deletions cut 1 base from V and 5 bases from J, with 6 bases between. The germline V gene encodes CDR1 SGHTS and CDR2 YDEGEE. This CDR3 is 12 amino acids long. This CDR3 reads CASSLSGYGYTF. As DNA, the CDR3 is TGTGCCAGCAGCTTGTCGGGGTATGGCTACACCTTC. The variable domain in full, with the rest retrieved from reference TRBV5-8 and TRBJ1-2, is EAGVTQSPTHLIKTRGQQATLRCSPISGHTSVYWYQQALGLGLQFLLWYDEGEERNRGNFPPRFSGRQFPNYSSELNVNALELEDSALYLCASSLSGYGYTFGSGTRLTVV.